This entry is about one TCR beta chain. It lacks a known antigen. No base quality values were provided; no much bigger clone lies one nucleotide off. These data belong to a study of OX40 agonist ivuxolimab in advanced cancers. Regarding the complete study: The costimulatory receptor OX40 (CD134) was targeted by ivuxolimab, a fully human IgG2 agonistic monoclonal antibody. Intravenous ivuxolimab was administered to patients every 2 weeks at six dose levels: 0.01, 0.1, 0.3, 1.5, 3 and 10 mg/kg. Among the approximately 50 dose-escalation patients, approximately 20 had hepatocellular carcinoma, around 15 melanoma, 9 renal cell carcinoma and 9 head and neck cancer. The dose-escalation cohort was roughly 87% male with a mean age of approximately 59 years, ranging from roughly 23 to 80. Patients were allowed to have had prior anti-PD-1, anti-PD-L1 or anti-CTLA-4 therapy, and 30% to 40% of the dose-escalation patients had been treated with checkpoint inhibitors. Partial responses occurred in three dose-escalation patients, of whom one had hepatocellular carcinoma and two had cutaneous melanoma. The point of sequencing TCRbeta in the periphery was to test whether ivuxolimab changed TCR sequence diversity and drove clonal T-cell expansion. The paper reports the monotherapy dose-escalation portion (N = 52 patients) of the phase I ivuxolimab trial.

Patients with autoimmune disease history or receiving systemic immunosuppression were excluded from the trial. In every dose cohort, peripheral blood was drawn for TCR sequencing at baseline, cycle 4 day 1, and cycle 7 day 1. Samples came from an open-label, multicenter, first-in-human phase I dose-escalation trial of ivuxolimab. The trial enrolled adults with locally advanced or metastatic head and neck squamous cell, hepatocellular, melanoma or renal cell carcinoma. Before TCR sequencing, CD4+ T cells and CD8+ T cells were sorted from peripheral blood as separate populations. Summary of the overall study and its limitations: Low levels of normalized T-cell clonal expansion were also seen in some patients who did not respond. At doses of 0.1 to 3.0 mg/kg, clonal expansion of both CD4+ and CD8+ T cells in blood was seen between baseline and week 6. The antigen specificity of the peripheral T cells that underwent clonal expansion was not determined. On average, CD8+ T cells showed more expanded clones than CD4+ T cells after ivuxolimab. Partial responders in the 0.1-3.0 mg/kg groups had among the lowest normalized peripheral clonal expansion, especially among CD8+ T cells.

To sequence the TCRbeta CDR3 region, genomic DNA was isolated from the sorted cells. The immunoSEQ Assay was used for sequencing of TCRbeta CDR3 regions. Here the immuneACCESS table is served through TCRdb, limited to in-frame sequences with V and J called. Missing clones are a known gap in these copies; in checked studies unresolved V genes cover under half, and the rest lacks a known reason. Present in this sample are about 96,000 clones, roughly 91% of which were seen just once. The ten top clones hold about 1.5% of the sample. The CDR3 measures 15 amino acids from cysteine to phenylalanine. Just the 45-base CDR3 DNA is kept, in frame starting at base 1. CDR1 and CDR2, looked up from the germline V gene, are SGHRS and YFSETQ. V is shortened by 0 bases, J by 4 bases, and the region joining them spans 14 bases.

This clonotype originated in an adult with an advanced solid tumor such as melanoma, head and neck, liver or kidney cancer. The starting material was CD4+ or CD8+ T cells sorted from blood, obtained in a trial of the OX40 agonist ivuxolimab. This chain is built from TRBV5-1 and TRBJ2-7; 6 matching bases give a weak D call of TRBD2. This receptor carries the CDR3 CASSLGSRGPYEQYF. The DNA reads TGCGCCAGCAGCTTGGGGTCGCGGGGACCTTACGAGCAGTACTTC.